This is a list of T cell receptor beta chains from one sample in a study of blood T cell repertoires in COVID-19. Generated by immunoSEQ multiplex PCR, the TCRdb table keeps only in-frame clones and is missing some. The sample records about 210,000 clones, about 84% being singletons. The sample was peripheral blood. All receptors come from a human donor in a cohort sampled during active COVID-19. Both conserved end residues are part of each CDR3. The order of the fields is J gene, clone size, CDR3 length, D gene, V gene, CDR3 protein. D genes are given only for firm matches. Clone size is given for some rows only: seen once, a few or many times, or a class if the clone is expanded.

TRBJ1-3 | . | 14 | TRBD1 | TRBV3-1/TRBV3-2 | CASSHGQGRNTIYF
TRBJ2-1 | . | 16 | TRBD2 | TRBV5-1 | CASSPWGGLGLNEQFF
TRBJ2-7 | . | 14 | TRBD1 | TRBV5-1 | CASSLEWDSYEQYF
TRBJ1-3 | . | 14 | . | TRBV15 | CATSREISGNTIYF
TRBJ2-1 | few | 16 | . | TRBV18 | CASSPRWGGSYNEQFF
TRBJ2-3 | . | 14 | . | TRBV6-5 | CASSPDKFTDTQYF
TRBJ2-5 | . | 18 | TRBD2 | TRBV7-2 | CASSLGRLAGVHRETQYF
TRBJ1-4 | few | 12 | TRBD1 | TRBV29-1 | CSVRDSNEKLFF
TRBJ2-1 | many | 13 | TRBD2 | TRBV29-1 | CSAVVLAGLEQFF
TRBJ2-2 | . | 15 | . | TRBV9 | CASSVAGQTVGELFF
TRBJ2-3 | . | 17 | TRBD2 | TRBV28 | CASSSLGTSGRLLAQYF
TRBJ2-7 | . | 13 | TRBD2 | TRBV28 | CASSGGRDYEQYF
TRBJ1-4 | . | 15 | TRBD1 | TRBV28 | CASVPGDRVGEKLFF
TRBJ2-1 | once | 13 | . | TRBV7-9 | CALRLVPYNEQFF
TRBJ2-7 | . | 15 | TRBD2 | TRBV7-9 | CASSLTGGSINEQYF
TRBJ2-7 | . | 15 | . | TRBV3-1/TRBV3-2 | CASSQDSVRSYEQYF
TRBJ1-5 | . | 16 | TRBD1 | TRBV25-1 | CASSDRGDRGFQPQHF
TRBJ2-7 | once | 13 | . | TRBV5-6 | CASSLGRVYEQYF
TRBJ1-6 | . | 14 | TRBD1 | TRBV5-1 | CASSSGDRDSPLHF
TRBJ2-3 | . | 16 | TRBD2 | TRBV7-9 | CASSLGVAGFTDTQYF
TRBJ2-5 | . | 16 | TRBD2 | TRBV3-1/TRBV3-2 | CASSLRGTSGKETQYF
TRBJ2-6 | . | 16 | TRBD1 | TRBV5-1 | CASSSGQGAGANVLTF
TRBJ2-7 | . | 14 | . | TRBV5-8 | CASSLLARGYEQYF
TRBJ2-4 | many | 13 | . | TRBV19 | CASSHTQGNIQYF
TRBJ1-4 | . | 16 | TRBD1 | TRBV4-3 | CASSPVGTGVGEKLFF
TRBJ2-2 | . | 16 | . | TRBV19 | CASSMRLALRTGELFF
TRBJ2-3 | many | 17 | TRBD1 | TRBV7-7 | CASSLRGTGTSTDTQYF
TRBJ1-6 | . | 14 | TRBD1 | TRBV5-4 | CASSAQGSNSPLHF
TRBJ1-3 | . | 17 | . | TRBV5-6 | CASSLEEWQGSGNTIYF
TRBJ2-1 | . | 15 | TRBD2 | TRBV5-1 | CASTQGLAAYNEQFF
TRBJ1-2 | . | 15 | TRBD1 | TRBV7-9 | CASSLIPDRGNGYTF
TRBJ1-4 | few | 12 | . | TRBV7-9 | CASSLQGFRLFF
TRBJ2-7 | . | 13 | . | TRBV29-1 | CSVDLGGVNEQYF
TRBJ2-1 | . | 15 | TRBD2 | TRBV11-2 | CASRSIAGGHNEQFF
TRBJ1-1 | . | 14 | . | TRBV2 | CASSGGALNTEAFF
TRBJ2-3 | few | 16 | . | TRBV28 | CASTPGGTFSTDTQYF
TRBJ2-7 | . | 17 | TRBD2 | TRBV18 | CASSPGTSGVLSYEQYF
TRBJ2-7 | . | 15 | TRBD1 | TRBV18 | CASSTGTDTSYEQYF
TRBJ1-2 | . | 14 | TRBD1 | TRBV6-5 | CASSYAGGRVGYTF
TRBJ2-5 | . | 15 | . | TRBV7-2 | CASTLGNRGGETQYF
TRBJ2-6 | few | 15 | . | TRBV6-5 | CASTTDRSGANVLTF
TRBJ2-7 | . | 15 | . | TRBV7-8 | CASSLIQMRAYEQYF
TRBJ2-7 | few | 14 | . | TRBV6-5 | CASSSREGTYEQYF
TRBJ1-1 | . | 12 | TRBD1 | TRBV6-5 | CASSQGDTEAFF
TRBJ2-3 | . | 16 | TRBD1 | TRBV9 | CASSAQGGTSTDTQYF
TRBJ2-3 | . | 16 | TRBD2 | TRBV15 | CATSRGIAGEADTQYF
TRBJ2-7 | once | 12 | . | TRBV6-5 | CASRYQHYEQYF
TRBJ2-5 | . | 13 | TRBD1 | TRBV3-1/TRBV3-2 | CASSQDRVETQYF
TRBJ1-6 | . | 14 | . | TRBV7-8 | CASSLARYYSPLHF
TRBJ2-1 | . | 15 | TRBD1 | TRBV5-4 | CASSWLGQGDNEQFF
TRBJ2-7 | . | 12 | . | TRBV3-1/TRBV3-2 | CASSQDERVQYF
TRBJ2-1 | . | 14 | TRBD2 | TRBV3-1/TRBV3-2 | CASSQAGRNNEQFF